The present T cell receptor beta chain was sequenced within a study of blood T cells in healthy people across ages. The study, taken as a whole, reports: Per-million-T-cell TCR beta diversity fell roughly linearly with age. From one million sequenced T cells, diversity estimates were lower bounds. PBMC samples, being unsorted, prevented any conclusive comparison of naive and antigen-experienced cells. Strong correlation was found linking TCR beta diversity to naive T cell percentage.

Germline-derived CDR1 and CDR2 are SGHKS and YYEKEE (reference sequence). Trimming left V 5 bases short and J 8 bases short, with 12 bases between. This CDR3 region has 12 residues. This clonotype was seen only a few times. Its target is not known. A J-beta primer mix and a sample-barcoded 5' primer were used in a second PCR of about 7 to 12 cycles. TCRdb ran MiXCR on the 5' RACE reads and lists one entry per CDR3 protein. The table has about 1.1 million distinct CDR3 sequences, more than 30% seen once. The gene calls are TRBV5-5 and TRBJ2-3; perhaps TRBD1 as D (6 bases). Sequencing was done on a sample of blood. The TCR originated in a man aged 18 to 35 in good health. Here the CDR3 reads CASRPTRGTQYF. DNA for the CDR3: TGTGCCAGCAGACCTACCAGGGGTACGCAGTATTTT.